This T cell receptor (beta chain) was observed in a study of shared clonotypes between healthy human individuals. This clone was seen just once. The donors, healthy adults who were HIV-negative, had experienced no recent acute infections or vaccinations. Sequencing was performed with immunoSEQ multiplex PCR; in TCRdb, only in-frame clones are kept and a portion is missing. The table records approximately 95,000 clones, around two thirds of them present only once. This clonotype originated in a man between 25 and 39 years old in good health. Source material: memory CD8+ T cells sorted from blood. Subset described: CD45RO+ cells pooled with CCR7-negative TemRA cells.

CDR3 nucleotide sequence: TGTGCCAGCAGCTTAGGGTCGAACTCCTACGAGCAGTACTTC. It specifies CASSLGSNSYEQYF. This chain links TRBV11-2 with TRBJ2-5; no clear D gene. The J call could be wrong; TRBJ2-7 is a better fit for the DNA end. CDR3 length equals 14 residues. CDR1 and CDR2 from the germline V gene are SGHAT and FQNNGV.